Listed here are 3 T cell receptor beta chains from one sample, sequenced in a study of OX40 agonist ivuxolimab in advanced cancers. The repertoire was sequenced with immunoSEQ multiplex PCR; TCRdb's copy has only in-frame clones and lacks some. The sample lists roughly 84,000 clones, about 85% occurring once. The sample in question was CD4+ or CD8+ T cells sorted from blood, obtained in a trial of the OX40 agonist ivuxolimab. Source of these receptors: an adult with an advanced solid tumor such as melanoma, head and neck, liver or kidney cancer.

This chain links TRBV9 with TRBJ2-3; D possibly uses TRBD1 or TRBD2 (5 bases each). CDR1 SGDLS and CDR2 YYNGEE come from the germline V gene. The CDR3 loop spans 15 amino acids. V was pared by 0 bases and J by 0 bases, with 8 bases between. The CDR3, as DNA: TGTGCCAGCAGCGTAGGAGGGGTTAGCACAGATACGCAGTATTTT. This translates into CASSVGGVSTDTQYF. The complete variable domain, with remaining parts taken from reference TRBV9 and TRBJ2-3, reads DSGVTQTPKHLITATGQRVTLRCSPRSGDLSVYWYQQSLDQGLQFLIQYYNGEERAKGNILERFSAQQFPDLHSELNLSSLELGDSALYFCASSVGGVSTDTQYFGPGTRLTVL.

J is TRBJ2-3 and V is TRBV9, with D perhaps matching TRBD2 (6 bases). Germline CDR1 and CDR2: SGDLS and YYNGEE. The CDR3 runs 13 residues. The V end was cut by 0 bases, the J end by 6 bases, with 8 bases between. The CDR3 sequence: CASSVVLADTQYF. In DNA, the CDR3 is TGTGCCAGCAGCGTAGTGCTAGCGGATACGCAGTATTTT. Complete variable domain (other parts from reference TRBV9 and TRBJ2-3): DSGVTQTPKHLITATGQRVTLRCSPRSGDLSVYWYQQSLDQGLQFLIQYYNGEERAKGNILERFSAQQFPDLHSELNLSSLELGDSALYFCASSVVLADTQYFGPGTRLTVL.

The chain combines TRBV6-1 with TRBJ1-4; 9 bases line up with TRBD1. Germline loops: CDR1 MNHNS, CDR2 SASEGT. This CDR3 spans 14 amino acids. J gave up 4 bases and V 7 bases, and 4 bases lay outside the gene matches. The CDR3 reads CASTDRGVNEKLFF. The DNA for the CDR3 is TGTGCCAGCACCGACAGGGGGGTTAATGAAAAACTGTTTTTT.